These 30 T cell receptor beta chains share one sample of origin, sequenced in a study of Graves' ophthalmopathy and Graves' hyperthyroidism. RNA served as the template for amplifying TCR beta CDR3 regions. First-round RT-PCR used HTBI primers; second-round multiplex PCR followed. TCRdb reanalysed the multiplex PCR reads using MiXCR and keeps one entry per CDR3 protein. The table shows about 400,000 distinct CDR3 sequences, with 15% to 20% occurring only once. Sequenced input: peripheral blood. The source is a woman aged 18-29 years with Graves' ophthalmopathy.

This clonotype was found many times. A much larger clone differs by one base, so this may be a read error. The chain carries TRBV6-1 and TRBJ2-5; possibly TRBD1 for D (5 bases). Trimming pared 6 bases from V and 4 bases from J, leaving 27 bases between. Germline V CDR1 and CDR2: MNHNS, SASEGT. This CDR3 is 18 amino acids long. The CDR3 spells CASSSLGHEPNLRETQYF. CDR3 DNA sequence: TGTGCCAGCAGCTCCTTAGGACACGAACCTAATCTTCGAGAGACCCAGTACTTC.

Many counts were recorded for this clonotype. This chain links TRBV6-1 with TRBJ2-7; D may be TRBD1 (6 bases). The germline gives CDR1 MNHNS, CDR2 SASEGT. The CDR3 loop spans 14 amino acids. The V end was cut by 6 bases, the J end by 7 bases, with 19 bases between. The CDR3 spells CASSLTGATREQYF. CDR3 DNA: TGTGCCAGCAGCTTGACAGGCGCTACGAGGGAGCAGTACTTC.

The rearrangement uses TRBV24-1 and TRBJ2-5, with D possibly TRBD2 on 6 matching bases. The germline gives CDR1 KGHDR, CDR2 SFDVKD. The V end was cut by 4 bases, the J end by 7 bases, with 15 bases between. The CDR3 is made up of 14 amino acids. In DNA, the CDR3 is TGTGCCACCAGTGAACCTCGTAAGGAGGGGACCCAGTACTTC. The encoded protein is CATSEPRKEGTQYF.

Many counts were recorded for this clonotype. The chain combines TRBV5-1 with TRBJ1-1; no clear D gene. Looked up from germline, CDR1 is SGHRS and CDR2 is YFSETQ. This CDR3 spans 14 amino acids. With 3 bases removed from V and 1 base from J, the gap between germline ends came to 10 bases. The DNA of the CDR3 is TGCGCCAGCAGCTCTCTCGAGCCGAACACTGAAGCTTTCTTT. The encoded protein is CASSSLEPNTEAFF.

This clonotype was detected ten times or more. This chain connects TRBV19 to TRBJ1-5; weak D call: TRBD1 (5 bases). The CDR3 is made up of 14 amino acids. V lost 7 bases and J lost 1, with 11 bases in between. Looked up from germline, CDR1 is LNHDA and CDR2 is SQIVND (reference sequence). The CDR3 protein is CASIRGGSNQPQHF. CDR3 in DNA: TGTGCCAGTATTCGGGGCGGGAGCAATCAGCCCCAGCATTTT.

This clonotype has just a few counts. This sequence joins TRBV12-3 or TRBV12-4 and TRBJ2-1, with D unresolved. The CDR3 loop spans 14 amino acids. V shed 5 bases and J shed 0 bases, with 8 bases lying between them. The CDR3 DNA reads as TGTGCCAGCAGTCTTATAAGCTCCTACAATGAGCAGTTCTTC. Its protein product is CASSLISSYNEQFF.

This clonotype was counted ten times or more. CDR3 nucleotide sequence: TGTGCCAGCAGTTCTGGACAGTTTGGGGCCAACGTCCTGACTTTC. It codes for CASSSGQFGANVLTF. V gene TRBV6-5 combines with J gene TRBJ2-6; D perhaps matches TRBD1 (6 bases). Trimming shortened V by 4 bases and J by 3 bases, and 10 bases separated the two germline ends. Germline-derived CDR1 and CDR2 are MNHEY and SVGAGI. This CDR3 is 15 amino acids long.

This clonotype was seen many times. The V and J genes are TRBV25-1 and TRBJ1-1; D unclear. V shed 10 bases and J shed 1 base, with 16 bases lying between them. Germline CDR1 reads MGHDK; CDR2 reads SYGVNS. The CDR3 consists of 14 residues. The CDR3 sequence is CATQAPGRNTEAFF. Written as DNA, the CDR3 is TGTGCCACCCAGGCCCCCGGAAGGAACACTGAAGCTTTCTTT.

This clonotype was recorded at least ten times. This sequence joins TRBV12-3 or TRBV12-4 and TRBJ2-6; 7 bases are shared with TRBD1. This CDR3 is 15 amino acids long. The junction had 3 bases not matched to a gene; V was cut back by 7 bases and J by 0 bases. Here the CDR3 DNA reads TGTGCCAGCACCGGACAGGTCTCTGGGGCCAACGTCCTGACTTTC. Protein sequence: CASTGQVSGANVLTF.

The sample holds many counts of this clonotype. The genes are TRBV12-3 or TRBV12-4 and TRBJ2-2, with 8 positions matching TRBD1. J lost 1 base, V lost 7 bases, and 5 bases had no gene match. The CDR3 runs 15 residues. CDR3 sequence reads: CASTLGTGNTGELFF. Here the CDR3 DNA reads TGTGCCAGCACACTAGGGACAGGGAACACCGGGGAGCTGTTTTTT.

This clonotype was observed at least ten times. This chain connects TRBV30 to TRBJ2-5, with D possibly being TRBD2 (6 bases). This CDR3 is 15 amino acids long. The V gene's germline CDR1 is GTSNPN and CDR2 SVGIG (reference sequence). CDR3 in DNA: TGTGCGGTAGAGGAATGGACGGGAGTGGGGGAGACCCAGTACTTC. Protein sequence: CAVEEWTGVGETQYF.

In its sample, this clonotype was seen many times. The rearrangement joins TRBV6-2 or TRBV6-3 to TRBJ2-4; unclear D gene. Germline V gives CDR1 MNHEY, CDR2 SVGEGT. This CDR3 is built from 14 residues. The V and J ends lost 7 bases and 0 bases respectively, with 10 bases between them. CDR3 loop: CASTEDLAKNIQYF. CDR3 nucleotides: TGTGCCAGCACCGAAGACCTAGCCAAAAACATTCAGTACTTC.

This clonotype was counted many times. This sequence joins TRBV29-1 and TRBJ2-7, with D possibly being TRBD1 (6 bases). V lost 7 bases to trimming and J lost 3 bases, with 25 bases between them. CDR1 is SQVTM, CDR2 ANQGSEA, per germline. The CDR3 covers 16 residues. The CDR3 coding sequence is TGCAGCGCGGCGACAGGCGATAAACCCCGGATCTACGAGCAGTACTTC. It codes for CSAATGDKPRIYEQYF.

The sample holds a few counts of this clonotype. At one boundary the junction diverges from the germline segment, which might be a read error. The rearrangement links TRBV7-7 to TRBJ2-5; D might be TRBD2 (5 bases). Germline-derived CDR1 and CDR2 are SSHAT and FNYEAQ (reference sequence). This CDR3 is 14 amino acids long. The CDR3 here is CASSSGLAKETQYF. The CDR3 coding sequence is TGTGCTAGCAGCTCTGGACTGGCAAAAGAGACCCAGTACTTC.

Ten or more counts support this clonotype. The V gene is TRBV15, the J gene TRBJ2-5; D gene unclear. Germline V gene lookup returns CDR1 LNHNV and CDR2 YYDKDF (reference sequence). The ends were cut back, 0 bases at V and 4 bases at J, with 6 bases in the middle. This CDR3 spans 13 amino acids. This CDR3 is CATSRESRETQYF. The CDR3 nucleotides read TGTGCCACCAGCAGAGAGAGCCGAGAGACCCAGTACTTC.

This clonotype has ten or more counts. J is TRBJ1-1 and V is TRBV19, with a weak D call TRBD1 (6 bases). CDR3 length: 15 amino acids. V lost 7 bases and J lost 4, with 19 bases in between. Germline CDR1 LNHDA, CDR2 SQIVND (reference sequence). The CDR3: CASTPSRGSGTEAFF. As DNA, the CDR3 is TGTGCCAGTACCCCATCAAGGGGGTCGGGCACTGAAGCTTTCTTT. The variable domain in full, completed from reference TRBV19 and TRBJ1-1, reads DGGITQSPKYLFRKEGQNVTLSCEQNLNHDAMYWYRQDPGQGLRLIYYSQIVNDFQKGDIAEGYSVSREKKESFPLTVTSAQKNPTAFYLCASTPSRGSGTEAFFGQGTRLTVV.

This clonotype showed up many times. This sequence joins TRBV10-3 and TRBJ1-4; D is perhaps TRBD1 (5 bases). The germline V and J ends were trimmed by 0 bases and 11 bases, with 16 bases remaining between them. This CDR3 is built from 15 residues. Germline CDR1 and CDR2: ENHRY and SYGVKD. The CDR3 bases are TGTGCCATCAGTGAGTCGCCCGGTAACGGGGGGAAACTGTTTTTT. Translation: CAISESPGNGGKLFF.

This clonotype was seen ten or more times. V is TRBV12-3 or TRBV12-4 and J is TRBJ1-2, with D uncertain. The V end lost 3 bases, the J end lost 8 bases, and 10 bases lay between the germline ends. This CDR3 is 12 amino acids long. As DNA, the CDR3 is TGTGCCAGCAGTTTTCCGGTAGGGGGCTACACCTTC. Amino acids: CASSFPVGGYTF.

This clonotype was picked up many times. J is TRBJ1-1 and V is TRBV5-1; unclear D gene. From germline, CDR1 is SGHRS and CDR2 YFSETQ. V was trimmed by 4 bases and J by 0 bases, leaving 7 bases between them. CDR3 length equals 13 residues. CDR3 DNA: TGCGCCAGCAGCCTACGGCTGAACACTGAAGCTTTCTTT. This encodes CASSLRLNTEAFF.

This clonotype showed up just a few times. The gene calls are TRBV6-2 or TRBV6-3 and TRBJ2-5, with 7 bases lining up with TRBD1. The germline CDR1 and CDR2 sequences are MNHEY and SVGEGT. V dropped 6 bases and J dropped 0; count of bases not matched to a gene: 13. The CDR3 consists of 17 residues. CDR3 residues: CASRLRPGQTNQETQYF. The CDR3 DNA is TGTGCCAGCAGGCTACGACCGGGACAGACCAACCAAGAGACCCAGTACTTC.

This clonotype has ten or more counts. This CDR3 is CAWSVAPYNEQYF. Written as DNA, the CDR3 is TGTGCCTGGAGTGTAGCCCCGTACAACGAGCAGTACTTC. This sequence joins TRBV30 and TRBJ2-7; D unclear. Trimming pared 0 bases from V and 5 bases from J, leaving 11 bases between. CDR3 length: 13 amino acids. CDR1 and CDR2 (germline): GTSNPN, SVGIG (reference sequence).

This clonotype showed up just a few times. The chain uses TRBV4-3 and TRBJ2-7, with 7 bases that match TRBD2. Germline assignment: CDR1 LGHNA and CDR2 YSLEER. CDR3 length: 18 residues. After removal of 0 bases from V and 7 bases from J, the junction contained 18 bases not matched to a gene. The CDR3 bases are TGCGCCAGCAGCCAAGATTTCCATTTGGCTAGCGGACCCATGGAGCAGTACTTC. Residues: CASSQDFHLASGPMEQYF.

This clonotype has ten or more counts. V gene TRBV27 combines with J gene TRBJ2-6; the D is unclear. The germline V gene has CDR1 MNHEY and CDR2 SMNVEV (reference sequence). The ends were cut back, 3 bases at V and 2 bases at J, with 8 bases in the middle. This CDR3 comprises 15 residues. This CDR3 is CASSFLRTGANVLTF. The DNA for the CDR3 is TGTGCCAGCAGTTTTCTGAGGACTGGGGCCAACGTCCTGACTTTC.

This clonotype was counted many times. The chain has TRBV6-5 and TRBJ2-7; 7 nucleotides agree with TRBD1. V lost 4 bases, J lost 11 bases, and 20 bases stayed unmatched. This CDR3 has 16 residues. CDR1 MNHEY and CDR2 SVGAGI come from the germline V gene. For the CDR3, the DNA is TGTGCCAGCAGTTCGCCCGTGACAGGGCGGCTAGAAGTGAAGTACTTC. Its protein product is CASSSPVTGRLEVKYF.

The V call is TRBV2, the J call TRBJ2-5; weak D call: TRBD1 (7 bases). Germline CDR1 is SNHLY and CDR2 is FYNNEI. Trimming took off 7 bases at V and 4 bases at J, with 13 bases between the two ends. This CDR3 region has 13 residues. The CDR3: CASTRQGGETQYF. CDR3 sequence (DNA): TGTGCCAGCACTCGCCAGGGGGGAGAGACCCAGTACTTC. Drawing the rest from reference TRBV2 and TRBJ2-5, the complete variable domain is EPEVTQTPSHQVTQMGQEVILRCVPISNHLYFYWYRQILGQKVEFLVSFYNNEISEKSEIFDDQFSVERPDGSNFTLKIRSTKLEDSAMYFCASTRQGGETQYFGPGTRLLVL.

The sample holds many counts of this clonotype. This sequence joins TRBV7-3 and TRBJ2-7, with D maybe TRBD2 (7 bases). The germline V gene has CDR1 SGHTA and CDR2 FQGTGA. This CDR3 has 16 amino acids. Trimming left V 5 bases short and J 7 bases short, with 24 bases between. CDR3 residues: CASSPWGGHSFGEQYF. CDR3 bases: TGTGCCAGCAGCCCCTGGGGGGGCCATTCCTTCGGGGAGCAGTACTTC.

The chain employs TRBV6-1 and TRBJ1-2; 9 positions match TRBD1. This CDR3 has 16 amino acids. V dropped 1 base and J dropped 5; count of bases not matched to a gene: 8. CDR1 MNHNS and CDR2 SASEGT come from the germline V gene. The CDR3 DNA reads as TGTGCCAGCAGTGAAGTCCCGACCGGGACAGGGTATGGCTACACCTTC. This sequence encodes CASSEVPTGTGYGYTF.

This clonotype has more than one count but fewer than ten. The chain is built from TRBV12-3 or TRBV12-4 and TRBJ2-2, with D perhaps given as TRBD1 or TRBD2 (7 bases each). The germline V and J ends were trimmed by 6 bases and 4 bases, with 12 bases remaining between them. The CDR3 is 14 amino acids. CDR3 DNA: TGTGCCAGCAGGGTCAGGGGGGGCACCGGGGAGCTGTTTTTT. Translated: CASRVRGGTGELFF.

This clonotype occurred many times. J is TRBJ1-6 and V is TRBV12-3 or TRBV12-4; D is ambiguous. V was trimmed by 2 bases and J by 5 bases, leaving 10 bases between them. The CDR3 contains 15 residues. The CDR3 sequence: CASSLRRADNSPLHF. CDR3 in DNA: TGTGCCAGCAGTTTACGGCGGGCCGATAATTCACCCCTCCACTTT.

For the CDR3, the DNA is TGTGCCAGCTGGGATTATATGAACACTGAAGCTTTCTTT. This sequence encodes CASWDYMNTEAFF. V is TRBV6-2 or TRBV6-3 and J is TRBJ1-1, with no clear D. This CDR3 spans 13 amino acids. V lost 8 bases, J lost 0 bases, and 10 bases lay in between. CDR1 MNHEY and CDR2 SVGEGT come from the germline V gene.